Following are 32 T cell receptor beta chains from one sample sequenced in a study of control samples from healthy donors and cancer patients. Sequencing was performed with immunoSEQ multiplex PCR; in TCRdb, only in-frame clones are kept and a portion is missing. The table has approximately 120,000 clones, about 90% seen once; the top ten hold over 2.5%. The sample comprised blood. These receptor sequences come from a man between 60 and 75 years old in good health.

The chain has TRBV7-9 and TRBJ2-7; tentatively, D is TRBD2 (5 bases). Trimming left V 4 bases short and J 0 bases short, with 16 bases between. The CDR3 length is 16 residues. In germline, CDR1 is SEHNR, CDR2 FQNEAQ (reference sequence). The CDR3: CASSSGGGRSSYEQYF. The DNA of the CDR3 is TGTGCCAGCAGCTCCGGAGGCGGGCGGAGCTCCTACGAGCAGTACTTC.

This chain's CDR3 is CASSLAGGVGYTF. The CDR3 DNA sequence: TGTGCCAGCAGCTTAGCAGGGGGTGTTGGCTACACCTTC. J is TRBJ1-2 and V is TRBV7-2; perhaps TRBD1 as D (6 bases). This CDR3 spans 13 amino acids. Trimming removed 0 bases at V and 7 bases at J, with 9 bases between. Per the germline V gene, CDR1 is SGHTA and CDR2 is FQGNSA.

The J gene is TRBJ2-7, the V gene TRBV29-1, with 7 bases fitting TRBD1. The V and J ends lost 6 bases and 1 base, in that order; junction bases with no gene match: 6. CDR3 size: 13 residues. CDR1 is SQVTM, CDR2 ANQGSEA, per germline. The DNA for the CDR3 is TGCAGCGTCGACAGGGATGGATCCTACGAGCAGTACTTC. This gives the protein CSVDRDGSYEQYF.

This clone was found a few times. In nucleotides, the CDR3 is TGTGCCAGCAGCTTAATGCAGGGGGGATCACCCCTCCACTTT. Amino acid sequence: CASSLMQGGSPLHF. This chain uses TRBV7-3 with TRBJ1-6, with TRBD1 matching over 7 bases. Germline V gene sequence: CDR1 SGHTA, CDR2 FQGTGA. The CDR3 totals 14 residues. V was clipped by 1 base and J by 10 bases; unmatched bases: 4.

J is TRBJ1-5 and V is TRBV24-1; 11 bases match TRBD1. V lost 8 bases and J lost 6; bases outside the gene matches: 8. The length of the CDR3 is 15 residues. Germline V CDR1 and CDR2: KGHDR, SFDVKD. Here the CDR3 DNA reads TGTGCCACCATGGGGACAGGGGGTTTCGGTCAGCCCCAGCATTTT. Protein product: CATMGTGGFGQPQHF.

This clone was detected once. The chain uses TRBV7-2 and TRBJ2-7, with TRBD2 identical over 8 bases. The germline V gene has CDR1 SGHTA and CDR2 FQGNSA. CDR3 size: 14 residues. With V trimmed by 6 bases and J by 3 bases, 7 bases remained unmatched. CDR3 in amino acids: CASRGGLAFYEQYF. CDR3 in DNA: TGTGCCAGCAGGGGCGGACTAGCCTTCTACGAGCAGTACTTC.

V usage is TRBV15 and J usage is TRBJ2-6; D is unclear. Germline V CDR1 and CDR2: LNHNV, YYDKDF (reference sequence). The CDR3 extends over 19 amino acids. V lost 1 base and J lost 0, with 16 bases in between. The CDR3 DNA sequence: TGTGCCACCAGCAGAGGCGCCCCGGCCCCTACCTCTGGGGCCAACGTCCTGACTTTC. This codes for CATSRGAPAPTSGANVLTF.

The chain couples TRBV7-2 to TRBJ2-1, with 8 bases aligning to TRBD2. CDR3 size: 16 residues. The V segment lost 5 bases and the J segment 9 bases; nucleotides outside the gene matches: 15. Per the germline V gene, CDR1 is SGHTA and CDR2 is FQGNSA. DNA of the CDR3: TGTGCCAGCAGCAACACCGGGACTAGAGGGGGGGGTGAGCAGTTCTTC. It codes for CASSNTGTRGGGEQFF. Full variable domain (missing parts from reference TRBV7-2 and TRBJ2-1): GAGVSQSPSNKVTEKGKDVELRCDPISGHTALYWYRQSLGQGLEFLIYFQGNSAPDKSGLPSDRFSAERTGGSVSTLTIQRTQQEDSAVYLCASSNTGTRGGGEQFFGPGTRLTVL.

The chain carries TRBV18 and TRBJ2-1, with 8 bases fitting TRBD2. CDR3 length equals 16 residues. Germline CDR1 and CDR2: KGHSH and LQKENI. V shed 1 base, J shed 4 bases, and the junction held 6 bases outside the gene matches. The CDR3 loop is CASSPLGSGGYNEQFF. DNA of the CDR3: TGTGCCAGCTCACCACTCGGAAGCGGGGGTTACAATGAGCAGTTCTTC.

V gene TRBV29-1 combines with J gene TRBJ2-7; D assignment may be TRBD1 or TRBD2 (5 bases each). The germline V and J ends were trimmed by 2 bases and 2 bases, with 19 bases remaining between them. Germline V gives CDR1 SQVTM, CDR2 ANQGSEA. The CDR3 runs 16 residues. The CDR3 DNA follows: TGCAGCGTTGAATTTCTCAGGGACGGGGAAACCTACGAGCAGTACTTC. Its translation is CSVEFLRDGETYEQYF.

The chain combines TRBV3-1 (or the pseudogene TRBV3-2) with TRBJ1-1, with 10 nucleotides matching TRBD1. The CDR3 runs 14 residues. Germline V gene data show CDR1 as LGHDT and CDR2 as YNNKEL (reference sequence). The V segment lost 2 bases and the J segment 10 bases; nucleotides outside the gene matches: 7. This chain's CDR3 is CASSQLGQGVSAFF. Written as DNA, the CDR3 is TGTGCCAGCAGCCAACTAGGACAGGGGGTATCAGCTTTCTTT.

This clone appeared a few times. The gene calls are TRBV20-1 and TRBJ2-1; the D gene is possibly TRBD1 (5 bases). V was cut by 6 bases and J by 10 bases, with 13 bases left in between. This CDR3 spans 11 amino acids. The germline V gene encodes CDR1 DFQATT and CDR2 SNEGSKA (reference sequence). The CDR3, as DNA: TGCAGTGCACCCAGGGATAGCGAGCAGTTCTTC. Amino acids: CSAPRDSEQFF.

The chain has TRBV14 and TRBJ1-2; D ambiguous. Germline CDR1 is SGHDN and CDR2 is FVKESK. Between the trimmed V and J ends, which lost 0 bases and 8 bases, there was a span of 10 bases. The CDR3 contains 13 residues. CDR3 sequence: CASSQDLGWGYTF. In nucleotides, the CDR3 is TGTGCCAGCAGCCAAGATCTAGGGTGGGGCTACACCTTC. Full variable domain (remainder filled in from reference TRBV14 and TRBJ1-2): EAGVTQFPSHSVIEKGQTVTLRCDPISGHDNLYWYRRVMGKEIKFLLHFVKESKQDESGMPNNRFLAERTGGTYSTLKVQPAELEDSGVYFCASSQDLGWGYTFGSGTRLTVV.

Details on this clone: Other nucleotide sequences in the sample specify the same CDR3. V gene TRBV28 combines with J gene TRBJ1-3; D uncertain. The V end was cut by 2 bases, the J end by 5 bases, with 4 bases between. The CDR3 is made up of 12 amino acids. CDR1 and CDR2 from the germline V gene are MDHEN and SYDVKM. The CDR3 coding sequence is TGTGCCAGCAGTTTACCCAGAAACACCATATATTTT. Translating it yields CASSLPRNTIYF.

The J gene is TRBJ1-1, the V gene TRBV27, with 12 positions matching TRBD1. Germline CDR1 and CDR2: MNHEY and SMNVEV (reference sequence). The CDR3 is made up of 14 amino acids. The J segment lost 11 bases and the V segment lost 5 bases, leaving 9 bases of the junction unmatched. The CDR3 coding sequence is TGTGCCAGCAGTACACTAGGGACAGGGGGCATGGCTTTCTTT. The encoded protein is CASSTLGTGGMAFF.

The chain uses TRBV28 and TRBJ2-2; D may be TRBD1 (6 bases). The CDR3 length is 18 residues. Germline CDR1 reads MDHEN; CDR2 reads SYDVKM. Trimming pared 1 base from V and 1 base from J, leaving 16 bases between. The CDR3 DNA reads TGTGCCAGCAGTTTATTAGGGACGGGACACCTGAACACCGGGGAGCTGTTTTTT. This sequence encodes CASSLLGTGHLNTGELFF.

With respect to this clone: The junction departs from the called germline gene at one end, perhaps through a read error. The rearrangement joins TRBV27 to TRBJ1-2; D is possibly TRBD1 (6 bases). The CDR3 loop spans 11 amino acids. Germline assignment: CDR1 MNHEY and CDR2 SMNVEV (reference sequence). Here the CDR3 reads CASSIPGHFFF. Here the CDR3 DNA reads TGTGCCAGCAGTATCCCGGGACATTTCTTCTTC.

The V call is TRBV7-2, the J call TRBJ2-7; 9 positions match TRBD1. J was trimmed by 4 bases and V by 1 base; bases with no gene match: 5. CDR1 and CDR2 (germline): SGHTA, FQGNSA. The CDR3 consists of 15 residues. The CDR3 DNA reads as TGTGCCAGCAGCTTAGATACAGGGGGCGCGTACGAGCAGTACTTC. Protein product: CASSLDTGGAYEQYF.

This rearrangement joins TRBV2 to TRBJ2-2; 7 positions match TRBD1. Germline lookup yields CDR1 SNHLY and CDR2 FYNNEI. Trimming at V came to 11 bases and at J to 3 bases, leaving 30 bases not matched to a gene. CDR3 length: 21 amino acids. Here the CDR3 reads CACGTRAPEGAPKRDTGELFF. The CDR3 DNA sequence: TGTGCCTGTGGAACGCGTGCACCAGAGGGGGCCCCTAAAAGAGACACCGGGGAGCTGTTTTTT.

About this clone itself: The sample contains more than one DNA sequence encoding this CDR3. In DNA, the CDR3 is TGTGCCAGCAGCCTAGACAGCAATCAGCCCCAGCATTTT. The encoded protein is CASSLDSNQPQHF. The V gene is TRBV3-1 (or the pseudogene TRBV3-2), the J gene TRBJ1-5; D remains ambiguous. The CDR3 loop spans 13 amino acids. Trimming took 4 bases from V and 1 from J, leaving 5 bases between them. CDR1 LGHDT and CDR2 YNNKEL come from the germline V gene (reference sequence).

The chain couples TRBV9 to TRBJ2-1, with 11 bases fitting TRBD2. CDR1 is SGDLS and CDR2 is YYNGEE in the germline V gene. This CDR3 is built from 16 residues. J was trimmed by 12 bases and V by 2 bases; bases with no gene match: 13. CDR3 amino acids: CASSVDTGTSGGGQFF. CDR3 DNA: TGTGCCAGCAGCGTGGACACCGGGACTAGCGGCGGGGGGCAGTTCTTC.

This chain joins TRBV6-5 and TRBJ1-5, with D unclear. The germline gives CDR1 MNHEY, CDR2 SVGAGI. Trimming took 2 bases from V and 3 from J, leaving 5 bases between them. The length of the CDR3 is 13 residues. As DNA, the CDR3 is TGTGCCAGCAGTTACGGGCACAATCAGCCCCAGCATTTT. Its translation: CASSYGHNQPQHF.

V gene TRBV3-1 (or the pseudogene TRBV3-2) combines with J gene TRBJ2-7; 9 bases line up with TRBD1. Looked up from germline, CDR1 is LGHDT and CDR2 is YNNKEL (reference sequence). The CDR3 extends over 16 amino acids. Unmatched junction bases numbered 7, after V lost 2 bases and J lost 2 bases. CDR3 DNA: TGTGCCAGCAGCCAAACAGGGGGCGCGAGGGCCTACGAGCAGTACTTC. The encoded protein is CASSQTGGARAYEQYF.

The chain joins TRBV18 to TRBJ2-2, with a tentative D call TRBD1 (5 bases). Germline assignment: CDR1 KGHSH and CDR2 LQKENI. Trimming pared 6 bases from V and 1 base from J, leaving 12 bases between. This CDR3 is 15 amino acids long. CDR3 in DNA: TGTGCCAGCTCGGGGCAGACCGGGAACACCGGGGAGCTGTTTTTT. This gives the protein CASSGQTGNTGELFF.

The chain employs TRBV5-1 and TRBJ1-1, with D tentatively TRBD1 (5 bases). With 0 bases removed from V and 2 bases from J, the gap between germline ends came to 11 bases. The CDR3 has 15 amino acids. CDR1 and CDR2 (germline): SGHRS, YFSETQ. This chain's CDR3 is CASSLVAGKNTEAFF. The DNA for the CDR3 is TGCGCCAGCAGCTTGGTCGCAGGGAAAAACACTGAAGCTTTCTTT. The full variable domain, its missing parts supplied by reference TRBV5-1 and TRBJ1-1, is KAGVTQTPRYLIKTRGQQVTLSCSPISGHRSVSWYQQTPGQGLQFLFEYFSETQRNKGNFPGRFSGRQFSNSRSEMNVSTLELGDSALYLCASSLVAGKNTEAFFGQGTRLTVV.

The chain is built from TRBV18 and TRBJ1-6, with TRBD1 as a possible D gene (6 bases). Germline V gene sequence: CDR1 KGHSH, CDR2 LQKENI. CDR3 length: 17 residues. The V gene lost 1 base and the J gene lost 9 bases, with 19 bases spanning the gap. The CDR3 DNA reads as TGTGCCAGCTCACCACGTAACGCTCCTCAGGGGATTTCACCCCTCCACTTT. Translating it yields CASSPRNAPQGISPLHF. Filled out from reference TRBV18 and TRBJ1-6, the complete variable domain reads NAGVMQNPRHLVRRRGQEARLRCSPMKGHSHVYWYRQLPEEGLKFMVYLQKENIIDESGMPKERFSAEFPKEGPSILRIQQVVRGDSAAYFCASSPRNAPQGISPLHFGNGTRLTVT.

This clone was observed a single time. The gene calls are TRBV5-1 and TRBJ2-3; a possible D gene is TRBD2 (6 bases). Germline V gene lookup returns CDR1 SGHRS and CDR2 YFSETQ. Trimming took 3 bases from V and 2 from J, leaving 13 bases between them. The CDR3 has 15 amino acids. DNA for the CDR3: TGCGCCAGCAGCTCCACGGGACTTAACACAGATACGCAGTATTTT. Its protein product is CASSSTGLNTDTQYF.

CDR3 protein: CASSFQSGQQETQYF. The CDR3 region has the DNA TGTGCCAGCAGCTTCCAGTCCGGACAGCAAGAGACCCAGTACTTC. The J gene is TRBJ2-5, the V gene TRBV7-2; maybe TRBD1 (6 bases). Germline values: CDR1 SGHTA, CDR2 FQGNSA. V was clipped by 3 bases and J by 2 bases, with 13 bases between them. CDR3 size: 15 residues.

The gene calls are TRBV19 and TRBJ2-2, with D maybe TRBD1 (5 bases). The CDR3 runs 15 residues. Trimming removed 1 base at V and 5 bases at J, with 11 bases between. Germline assignment: CDR1 LNHDA and CDR2 SQIVND (reference sequence). CDR3 nucleotides: TGTGCCAGTAGTATAGGTAACAGGAGAACCGGGGAGCTGTTTTTT. Encoded protein: CASSIGNRRTGELFF.

This clone showed up just once. V gene TRBV29-1 combines with J gene TRBJ2-5; the D is unclear. Germline V CDR1 and CDR2: SQVTM, ANQGSEA. CDR3 size: 10 residues. V lost 1 base and J 9 bases, leaving 6 bases between the germline ends. In nucleotides, the CDR3 is TGCAGCGTTGAAGTCGGAGCCCAGTACTTC. It specifies CSVEVGAQYF.

This chain joins TRBV7-3 and TRBJ2-2, with D uncertain. Deletions cut 3 bases from V and 4 bases from J, with 18 bases between. Looked up from germline, CDR1 is SGHTA and CDR2 is FQGTGA. CDR3 size: 17 residues. The CDR3 loop reads CASSFLWDGRSTGELFF. In DNA form, the CDR3 reads TGTGCCAGCAGCTTTTTGTGGGATGGGCGATCCACCGGGGAGCTGTTTTTT.

The chain carries TRBV5-1 and TRBJ2-2; no clear D gene. Trimming took off 4 bases at V and 7 bases at J, with 11 bases between the two ends. This CDR3 spans 13 amino acids. Germline V gives CDR1 SGHRS, CDR2 YFSETQ. The CDR3 sequence is CASSAYTDGELFF. CDR3 nucleotides: TGCGCCAGCAGCGCCTATACCGACGGGGAGCTGTTTTTT.